This is a list of T cell receptor beta chains from one sample in a study of cytomegalovirus exposure and HLA in healthy donors. Measured with immunoSEQ multiplex PCR; TCRdb has only the in-frame clones, and not every one. The table lists around 100,000 clones, approximately 73% of them singletons, with about 3.7% in the top ten. Sample: PBMCs. Source of these receptors: a man aged 35 to 55 in good health and CMV-seronegative. Both conserved end residues are part of each CDR3. Fields, in order: clone size, J gene, V gene, D gene, CDR3 DNA, CDR3 protein. The D gene is left open where the match is weak. Only some rows state a clone size, as once, few, many or a class for expanded clones.

- TRBJ2-7 TRBV9 TRBD2 TGTGCCAGCAGCCAGGGAGCGGGGGGGGGAGAGCAGTACTTC CASSQGAGGGEQYF
few TRBJ1-4 TRBV4-1 - TGCGCCAGCAGCCAGGCCGGAGTGGGTGGGGAAAAACTGTTTTTT CASSQAGVGGEKLFF
- TRBJ2-7 TRBV4-3 TRBD2 TGCGCCAGCAGCCTCAGGACTAGCGGGGGGGGTCGGGAAGAGCAGTACTTC CASSLRTSGGGREEQYF
- TRBJ2-1 TRBV29-1 TRBD1 TGCAGCGTCCAAAGGGGACAGGAAAGCTCCTACAATGAGCAGTTCTTC CSVQRGQESSYNEQFF
- TRBJ1-5 TRBV28 - TGTGCCAGCAGACCAGGACAGCTAAGCAATCAGCCCCAGCATTTT CASRPGQLSNQPQHF
- TRBJ1-3 TRBV4-3 - TGCGCCAGCAGCCAAGTGAGCACTGGAAACACCATATATTTT CASSQVSTGNTIYF
- TRBJ2-5 TRBV7-9 - TGTGCCAGCAGAAGGGGAGGGGGAGAGACCCAGTACTTC CASRRGGGETQYF
once TRBJ2-1 TRBV7-7 TRBD1 TGTGCCAGCAGCGCCGGGACAGCAAATGAGCAGTTCTTC CASSAGTANEQFF
- TRBJ1-1 TRBV19 TRBD1 TGTGCCAGTAGTATCGACAGGGTGAACACGGTGGCTGAAGCTTTCTTT CASSIDRVNTVAEAFF
- TRBJ1-5 TRBV28 - TGTGCCAGCAGTTTCTCTGTGGGGCCCTGGCCCCAGCATTTT CASSFSVGPWPQHF
- TRBJ2-2 TRBV5-1 - TGCGCCAGCAGCTTGACAGTAACAACCGGGGAGCTGTTTTTT CASSLTVTTGELFF
- TRBJ1-4 TRBV5-6 - TGTGCCAGCAGGTCCTCCGAAGGGGGACAAAATGAAAAACTGTTTTTT CASRSSEGGQNEKLFF
- TRBJ2-2 TRBV9 TRBD1 TGTGCCAGCAGCGATCTCAGGGGGAGGAACACCGGGGAGCTGTTTTTT CASSDLRGRNTGELFF
- TRBJ2-2 TRBV28 - TGTGCCAGCAGCCTCACAAACACCGGGGAGCTGTTTTTT CASSLTNTGELFF
- TRBJ1-1 TRBV7-9 TRBD1 TGTGCCAGCAGCACAGGGGACAGGGAAGGTGCTTTCTTT CASSTGDREGAFF
- TRBJ1-5 TRBV27 - TGTGCCAGCAGTTACGACAGAGATCAGCCCCAGCATTTT CASSYDRDQPQHF
- TRBJ2-2 TRBV4-2 TRBD2 TGTGCCAGCAGCCAAGGTAGCGGGGGCACCGGGGAGCTGTTTTTT CASSQGSGGTGELFF
- TRBJ2-1 TRBV29-1 TRBD2 TGCAGCGTTGAAGCGGGGGGACTTTACAATGAGCAGTTCTTC CSVEAGGLYNEQFF
- TRBJ2-7 TRBV15 TRBD1 TGTGCCACCAGCAGAGGTGGGGGACAGGGCCTCTACGAGCAGTACTTC CATSRGGGQGLYEQYF
few TRBJ1-3 TRBV2 - TGTGCCAGCCAGCGGGATTTTGGAAACACCATATATTTT CASQRDFGNTIYF
- TRBJ2-5 TRBV7-9 - TGTGCCAGCAGTTCCCGACAGAATCAAGAGACCCAGTACTTC CASSSRQNQETQYF
- TRBJ1-6 TRBV15 - TGTGCCACCAGCAGGGGCGGGGGGCCCGCTAGGGTTTCACCCCTCCACTTT CATSRGGGPARVSPLHF
few TRBJ2-3 TRBV6-6 - TGTGCCAGCAGTTACTCCGGGGCCAGGGGAGATACGCAGTATTTT CASSYSGARGDTQYF
few TRBJ2-2 TRBV6-5 TRBD2 TGTGCCAGCAGTTACTCGACTAGCGGATCCACCGGGGAGCTGTTTTTT CASSYSTSGSTGELFF
- TRBJ2-6 TRBV6-1 - TGTGCCAGCAGTGAAGGTACAGGGCCCGGGGCCAACGTCCTGACTTTC CASSEGTGPGANVLTF
- TRBJ2-3 TRBV2 TRBD1 TGTGCCAGCAGTGAAGGCAGGGGGCCGTCAGATACGCAGTATTTT CASSEGRGPSDTQYF
- TRBJ2-7 TRBV6-6 - TGTGCCAGCAGTTACCCCCCCAGGGCGGGGGCCGAGCAGTACTTC CASSYPPRAGAEQYF
- TRBJ2-5 TRBV29-1 TRBD2 TGCAGCGTTGAAGATCTCGGGCGGGGCGGGGGTGAGACCCAGTACTTC CSVEDLGRGGGETQYF